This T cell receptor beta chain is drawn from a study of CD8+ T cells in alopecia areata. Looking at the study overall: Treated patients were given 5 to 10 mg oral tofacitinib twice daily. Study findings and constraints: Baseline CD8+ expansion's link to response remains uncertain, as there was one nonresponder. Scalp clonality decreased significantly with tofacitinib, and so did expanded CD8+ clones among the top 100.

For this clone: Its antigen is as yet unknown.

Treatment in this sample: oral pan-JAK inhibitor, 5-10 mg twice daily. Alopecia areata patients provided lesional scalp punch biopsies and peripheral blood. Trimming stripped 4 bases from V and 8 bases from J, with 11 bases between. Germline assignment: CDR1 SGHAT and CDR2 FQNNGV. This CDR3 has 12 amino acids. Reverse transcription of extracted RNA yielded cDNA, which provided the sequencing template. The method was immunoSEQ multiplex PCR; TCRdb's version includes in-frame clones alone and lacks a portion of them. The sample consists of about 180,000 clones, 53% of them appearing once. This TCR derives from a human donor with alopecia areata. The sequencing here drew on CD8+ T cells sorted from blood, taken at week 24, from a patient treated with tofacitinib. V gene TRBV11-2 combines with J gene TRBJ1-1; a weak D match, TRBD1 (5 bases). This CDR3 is CASSYTQGEAFF. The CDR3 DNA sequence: TGTGCCAGCAGCTATACCCAGGGCGAAGCTTTCTTT.